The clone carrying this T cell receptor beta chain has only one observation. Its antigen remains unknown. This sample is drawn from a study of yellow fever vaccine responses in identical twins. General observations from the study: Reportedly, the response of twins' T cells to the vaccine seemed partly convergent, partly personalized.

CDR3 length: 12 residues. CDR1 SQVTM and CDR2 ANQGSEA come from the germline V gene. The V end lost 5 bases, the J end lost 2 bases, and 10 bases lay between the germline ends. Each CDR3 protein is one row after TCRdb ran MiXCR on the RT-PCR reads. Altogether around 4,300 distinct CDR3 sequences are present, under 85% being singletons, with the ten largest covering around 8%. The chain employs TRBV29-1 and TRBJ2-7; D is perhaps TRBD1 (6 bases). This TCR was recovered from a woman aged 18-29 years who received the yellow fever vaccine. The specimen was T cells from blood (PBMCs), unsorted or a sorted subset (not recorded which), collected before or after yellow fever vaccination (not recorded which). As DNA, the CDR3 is TGCAGCGTTACCGGACAGACCTACGAGCAGTACTTC. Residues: CSVTGQTYEQYF.